These 17 T cell receptor beta chains originate from one sample sequenced in a study of blood T cell repertoires in COVID-19. Generated by immunoSEQ multiplex PCR, the TCRdb table keeps only in-frame clones and is missing some. The sample has fewer than 45,000 clones; roughly three quarters are singletons. The sample taken for sequencing was peripheral blood. The receptors stem from a man aged 70 or older with acute or convalescent COVID-19.

The V gene is TRBV6-4, the J gene TRBJ1-2, with 7 bases that match TRBD1. The CDR3 is 14 residues long. CDR1 MRHNA and CDR2 SNTAGT come from the germline V gene. The V and J ends lost 6 bases and 4 bases, in that order; junction bases with no gene match: 8. The CDR3 DNA reads as TGTGCCAGCAGCCCAGGGGGACAGCCCTATGGCTACACCTTC. Its protein product is CASSPGGQPYGYTF.

The chain uses TRBV5-1 and TRBJ1-4, with 7 bases aligning to TRBD1. This CDR3 contains 16 residues. V lost 2 bases, J lost 8 bases, and 12 bases stayed unmatched. CDR1 is SGHRS, CDR2 YFSETQ, per germline. CDR3 DNA: TGCGCCAGCAGCTTAAATTCGCAGGGGGAGAGGGAAAAACTGTTTTTT. It encodes CASSLNSQGEREKLFF.

V and J are TRBV18 and TRBJ2-3; D gene unclear. From germline, CDR1 is KGHSH and CDR2 LQKENI. This CDR3 is 14 amino acids long. V shed 0 bases and J shed 4 bases, with 8 bases lying between them. CDR3 DNA sequence: TGTGCCAGCTCACCACCAATCCGCGCAGATACGCAGTATTTT. It yields the protein CASSPPIRADTQYF.

The J gene is TRBJ2-5, the V gene TRBV3-1 (or the pseudogene TRBV3-2), with a possible D match to TRBD1 (6 bases). V was shortened by 2 bases and J by 4 bases, with 14 bases between the two germline ends. The CDR3 extends over 15 amino acids. Looked up from germline, CDR1 is LGHDT and CDR2 is YNNKEL (reference sequence). The CDR3 loop reads CASSQNPGAGETQYF. CDR3 sequence (DNA): TGTGCCAGCAGCCAAAATCCAGGGGCGGGAGAGACCCAGTACTTC.

The V and J genes are TRBV2 and TRBJ1-2, with D uncertain. V dropped 4 bases and J dropped 8 bases, with 11 bases sitting between them. CDR3 length: 12 residues. The germline gives CDR1 SNHLY, CDR2 FYNNEI. The CDR3 nucleotides are TGTGCCAGCAGTGCAGTGCCGTTCGGCTACACCTTC. It translates to CASSAVPFGYTF.

The chain has TRBV7-3 and TRBJ1-5; D is undetermined. V lost 1 base and J lost 7, with 8 bases in between. Germline lookup yields CDR1 SGHTA and CDR2 FQGTGA. The CDR3 is made up of 13 amino acids. The CDR3, as DNA: TGTGCCAGCAGCTTAAGTTCTGTACAGCCCCAGCATTTT. Translation gives CASSLSSVQPQHF.

This clone was found a few times. The rearrangement joins TRBV19 to TRBJ2-2; tentatively, D is TRBD2 (5 bases). The germline V and J ends were trimmed by 3 bases and 4 bases, with 12 bases remaining between them. The germline V gene has CDR1 LNHDA and CDR2 SQIVND (reference sequence). The CDR3 loop spans 15 amino acids. This chain's CDR3 is CASSIRPGSTGELFF. CDR3 in DNA: TGTGCCAGTAGTATCAGGCCGGGGAGCACCGGGGAGCTGTTTTTT.

The chain links TRBV27 to TRBJ1-2; D perhaps matches TRBD1 (5 bases). CDR3 length: 15 amino acids. Trimming pared 0 bases from V and 1 base from J, leaving 9 bases between. The germline V gene has CDR1 MNHEY and CDR2 SMNVEV (reference sequence). The CDR3 is CASSLSGVGNYGYTF. CDR3 DNA sequence: TGTGCCAGCAGTTTATCAGGGGTCGGTAACTATGGCTACACCTTC.

This clone came up once. The gene calls are TRBV6-6 and TRBJ2-3, with 7 bases fitting TRBD1. The CDR3 is 13 residues long. V was pared by 6 bases and J by 0 bases, with 0 bases of the junction left unmatched. The germline CDR1 and CDR2 sequences are MNHNY and SVGAGI (reference sequence). CDR3 loop: CASRGQSTDTQYF. The CDR3 DNA reads as TGTGCCAGCAGGGGACAGAGCACAGATACGCAGTATTTT.

V usage is TRBV5-1 and J usage is TRBJ2-3, with 10 bases that match TRBD1. Germline V gene sequence: CDR1 SGHRS, CDR2 YFSETQ. Losses at the gene ends were 7 bases for V and 3 bases for J; bases not matched to a gene: 5. The CDR3 runs to 14 residues. CDR3 DNA: TGCGCCAGCGGCCCGGACAGGGGGACAGATACGCAGTATTTT. Protein sequence: CASGPDRGTDTQYF.

The chain employs TRBV18 and TRBJ1-2; possibly TRBD1 for D (5 bases). The CDR3 contains 19 residues. Trimming took 1 base from V and 6 from J, leaving 27 bases between them. Germline V lookup: CDR1 KGHSH, CDR2 LQKENI. The CDR3 nucleotides read TGTGCCAGCTCACCACAGCGGAGGATAAGGGGAGGGGAAGCGGATGGCTACACCTTC. Amino acid sequence: CASSPQRRIRGGEADGYTF. Together with reference TRBV18 and TRBJ1-2, the CDR3 gives the full variable domain: NAGVMQNPRHLVRRRGQEARLRCSPMKGHSHVYWYRQLPEEGLKFMVYLQKENIIDESGMPKERFSAEFPKEGPSILRIQQVVRGDSAAYFCASSPQRRIRGGEADGYTFGSGTRLTVV.

V usage is TRBV7-3 and J usage is TRBJ1-5; D perhaps matches TRBD1 (5 bases). The germline V gene encodes CDR1 SGHTA and CDR2 FQGTGA. The V gene lost 5 bases and the J gene lost 6 bases, with 11 bases spanning the gap. This CDR3 is 13 amino acids long. For the CDR3, the DNA is TGTGCCAGCAGCGTAGGCGGGGGTCAGCCCCAGCATTTT. As protein: CASSVGGGQPQHF.

The chain employs TRBV28 and TRBJ1-2; D is ambiguous. Deletions cut 2 bases from V and 6 bases from J, with 13 bases between. The CDR3 spans 14 residues. CDR1 is MDHEN, CDR2 SYDVKM, per germline. The CDR3 nucleotides read TGTGCCAGCAGTTTAGAGGGCGCGTCGAATGGCTACACCTTC. Protein sequence: CASSLEGASNGYTF.

The chain employs TRBV18 and TRBJ1-5, with D uncertain. Germline V lookup: CDR1 KGHSH, CDR2 LQKENI. The CDR3 sequence is 16 residues long. V was shortened by 3 bases and J by 5 bases, with 17 bases between the two germline ends. CDR3 in amino acids: CASSPNGVSRDQPQHF. DNA for the CDR3: TGTGCCAGCTCACCCAATGGTGTGTCGAGGGATCAGCCCCAGCATTTT.

V gene TRBV6-6 combines with J gene TRBJ1-5; 7 nucleotides match TRBD1. Germline CDR1 MNHNY, CDR2 SVGAGI (reference sequence). Losses at the gene ends were 5 bases for V and 0 bases for J; bases not matched to a gene: 10. The CDR3 runs 17 residues. For the CDR3, the DNA is TGTGCCAGCAGTCCGAGACAGGGTGTCTCTAGCAATCAGCCCCAGCATTTT. Translating it yields CASSPRQGVSSNQPQHF.

This clone occurred a few times. The chain has TRBV4-3 and TRBJ2-7, with TRBD2 identical over 8 bases. The trim removed 0 bases at V and 3 bases at J, leaving 7 bases unmatched. Germline assignment: CDR1 LGHNA and CDR2 YSLEER. The CDR3 is 16 amino acids. This chain's CDR3 is CASSQDWAGGNYEQYF. In DNA, the CDR3 is TGCGCCAGCAGCCAAGATTGGGCGGGGGGAAACTACGAGCAGTACTTC.

This clone is a singleton in its sample. The rearrangement uses TRBV28 and TRBJ2-7; a possible D gene is TRBD1 (6 bases). The CDR3 is 16 residues long. CDR1 is MDHEN, CDR2 SYDVKM, per germline. Trimming stripped 3 bases from V and 0 bases from J, with 15 bases between. The CDR3 nucleotides read TGTGCCAGCAGTTTCCACTACAGGGTTAACTCCTACGAGCAGTACTTC. Its translation is CASSFHYRVNSYEQYF.